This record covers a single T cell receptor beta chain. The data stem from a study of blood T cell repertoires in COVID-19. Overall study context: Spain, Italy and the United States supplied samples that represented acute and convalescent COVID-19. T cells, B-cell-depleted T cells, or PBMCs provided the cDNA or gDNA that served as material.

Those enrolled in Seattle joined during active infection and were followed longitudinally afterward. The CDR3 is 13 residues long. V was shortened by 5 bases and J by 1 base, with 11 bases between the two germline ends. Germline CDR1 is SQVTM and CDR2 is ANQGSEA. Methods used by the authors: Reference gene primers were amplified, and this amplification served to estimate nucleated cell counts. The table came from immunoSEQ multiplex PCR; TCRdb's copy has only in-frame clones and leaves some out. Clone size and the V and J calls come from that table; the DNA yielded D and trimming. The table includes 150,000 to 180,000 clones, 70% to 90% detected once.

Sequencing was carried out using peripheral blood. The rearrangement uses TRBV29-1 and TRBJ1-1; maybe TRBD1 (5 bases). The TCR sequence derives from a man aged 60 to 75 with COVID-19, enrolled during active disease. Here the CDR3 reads CSVSSGSNTEAFF. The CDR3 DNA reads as TGCAGCGTTTCCTCAGGGTCGAACACTGAAGCTTTCTTT.